One and the same sample provided the 19 T cell receptor beta chains below, sequenced in a study of T cell changes during pregnancy in multiple sclerosis. The repertoire was sequenced with immunoSEQ multiplex PCR; TCRdb's copy has only in-frame clones and lacks some. The table lists roughly 70,000 clones, almost 95% of them singletons. Sample: peripheral blood, taken before pregnancy. The receptors originated from a female donor with multiple sclerosis, enrolled in a pregnancy study.

This chain uses TRBV7-3 with TRBJ1-1, with TRBD1 matching over 7 bases. V was clipped by 2 bases and J by 1 base; unmatched bases: 4. CDR1 is SGHTA, CDR2 FQGTGA, per germline. This CDR3 region has 15 residues. This CDR3 reads CASSLQGGRNTEAFF. Here the CDR3 DNA reads TGTGCCAGCAGCTTACAGGGGGGTAGGAACACTGAAGCTTTCTTT.

The V call is TRBV13, the J call TRBJ2-7; D ambiguous. Germline V gene lookup returns CDR1 PRHDT and CDR2 FYEKMQ (reference sequence). CDR3 length: 14 residues. V was shortened by 5 bases and J by 3 bases, with 14 bases between the two germline ends. CDR3 nucleotide sequence: TGTGCCAGCAGCCGCAACGAGATCGGCTACGAGCAGTACTTC. Translated, it gives CASSRNEIGYEQYF.

The chain uses TRBV29-1 and TRBJ1-2; 9 nucleotides match TRBD1. Germline CDR1 and CDR2: SQVTM and ANQGSEA. CDR3 length equals 13 residues. Trimming took 6 bases from V and 5 from J; bases not matched to a gene: 7. CDR3 sequence reads: CSVGGTGFYGYTF. CDR3 DNA: TGCAGCGTCGGTGGGACAGGGTTTTATGGCTACACCTTC.

This clone came up once. This chain links TRBV4-3 with TRBJ1-2, with 7 bases aligning to TRBD1. J lost 6 bases, V lost 0 bases, and 10 bases had no gene match. The CDR3 is 16 amino acids. Germline assignment: CDR1 LGHNA and CDR2 YSLEER. In DNA, the CDR3 is TGCGCCAGCAGCCAAGAACTGAGGACAGGAAGGGATGGCTACACCTTC. It encodes CASSQELRTGRDGYTF.

This chain uses TRBV7-2 with TRBJ1-2; 8 bases match TRBD1. Germline V CDR1 and CDR2: SGHTA, FQGNSA. V dropped 0 bases and J dropped 7; count of bases not matched to a gene: 7. The CDR3 runs 15 residues. This chain's CDR3 is CASSLARTGLFGYTF. For the CDR3, the DNA is TGTGCCAGCAGCTTAGCGAGGACAGGGTTGTTTGGCTACACCTTC.

This clone was observed a single time. This chain joins TRBV9 and TRBJ2-2, with TRBD2 identical over 16 bases. Germline trimming cut 0 bases from V and 8 bases from J; bases unmatched to any gene: 10. Germline V gene sequence: CDR1 SGDLS, CDR2 YYNGEE. CDR3 size: 19 residues. The CDR3 nucleotides are TGTGCCAGCAGCGTAGAGGTGGGACTAGCGGGAGGGCCGCCAGGGGAGCTGTTTTTT. Translated: CASSVEVGLAGGPPGELFF.

The V and J genes are TRBV29-1 and TRBJ1-2; 10 positions match TRBD1. There are 13 residues in the CDR3. Germline V gives CDR1 SQVTM, CDR2 ANQGSEA. Trimming took 2 bases from V and 7 from J; bases not matched to a gene: 4. CDR3 coding DNA: TGCAGCGTTGAATTGGACAGGGGGTTTGGCTACACCTTC. It is translated as CSVELDRGFGYTF.

V is TRBV10-3 and J is TRBJ2-5, with 10 bases that match TRBD2. CDR1 is ENHRY and CDR2 is SYGVKD in the germline V gene. The CDR3 is made up of 13 amino acids. The V gene end was trimmed by 6 bases and the J gene end by 5 bases; junction bases not matched to a gene: 3. CDR3 in DNA: TGTGCCATCAGCGGTAGCGGGAGGGAGACCCAGTACTTC. Residues: CAISGSGRETQYF.

This clone has a single count. The rearrangement uses TRBV11-3 and TRBJ2-1, with 8 positions matching TRBD2. The CDR3 contains 16 residues. V lost 1 base, J lost 9 bases, and 11 bases stayed unmatched. Per germline, CDR1 SGHNT and CDR2 YENEEA. The CDR3 sequence is CASSLVGPGGPGEQFF. The CDR3 DNA reads TGTGCCAGCAGCTTAGTGGGCCCGGGAGGGCCAGGTGAGCAGTTCTTC. Full variable domain (outside the CDR3, taken from reference TRBV11-3 and TRBJ2-1): EAGVVQSPRYKIIEKKQPVAFWCNPISGHNTLYWYLQNLGQGPELLIRYENEEAVDDSQLPKDRFSAERLKGVDSTLKIQPAELGDSAVYLCASSLVGPGGPGEQFFGPGTRLTVL.

This clone was detected only once. The chain recombines TRBV5-5 with TRBJ1-1; the match to TRBD1 covers 7 bases. CDR1 is SGHKS, CDR2 YYEKEE, per germline (reference sequence). The CDR3 loop spans 15 amino acids. The V gene end was trimmed by 0 bases and the J gene end by 6 bases; junction bases not matched to a gene: 8. CDR3 sequence reads: CASSLGDRVVSEAFF. The CDR3 DNA reads TGTGCCAGCAGCTTGGGAGACAGGGTAGTCTCTGAAGCTTTCTTT.

The J gene is TRBJ2-1, the V gene TRBV4-2; D is uncertain. V lost 1 base and J 7 bases, leaving 8 bases between the germline ends. This CDR3 comprises 13 residues. CDR1 is LGHNA, CDR2 YNFKEQ, per germline. This chain's CDR3 is CASSQGLVNEQFF. The DNA of the CDR3 is TGTGCCAGCAGCCAAGGCCTAGTGAATGAGCAGTTCTTC.

The CDR3 loop reads CASSWMDRAYEQYF. The CDR3 DNA sequence: TGTGCCAGCAGCTGGATGGACAGGGCCTACGAGCAGTACTTC. V gene TRBV11-3 combines with J gene TRBJ2-7, with 8 positions matching TRBD1. Germline V CDR1 and CDR2: SGHNT, YENEEA. The CDR3 consists of 14 residues. V was clipped by 4 bases and J by 2 bases; unmatched bases: 4.

The chain links TRBV30 to TRBJ2-5; 7 positions match TRBD2. Germline loops: CDR1 GTSNPN, CDR2 SVGIG (reference sequence). The CDR3 runs 13 residues. J was trimmed by 1 base and V by 5 bases; bases with no gene match: 4. The CDR3 nucleotides read TGTGCCTGGGCCGGGGGGTCCCAAGAGACCCAGTACTTC. Translation gives CAWAGGSQETQYF.

This clone was found a few times. V gene TRBV27 combines with J gene TRBJ2-6, with 7 nucleotides matching TRBD1. CDR1 MNHEY and CDR2 SMNVEV come from the germline V gene (reference sequence). V shed 4 bases and J 0 bases; nucleotides not matched to a gene: 3. CDR3 length: 16 amino acids. The DNA for the CDR3 is TGTGCCAGCAGTTCATCAGGGGGCTCTGGGGCCAACGTCCTGACTTTC. It translates to CASSSSGGSGANVLTF. Variable domain in full (rest from reference TRBV27 and TRBJ2-6): EAQVTQNPRYLITVTGKKLTVTCSQNMNHEYMSWYRQDPGLGLRQIYYSMNVEVTDKGDVPEGYKVSRKEKRNFPLILESPSPNQTSLYFCASSSSGGSGANVLTFGAGSRLTVL.

This sequence joins TRBV6-6 and TRBJ2-7; possible D gene TRBD2, 5 bases. This CDR3 has 16 amino acids. CDR1 is MNHNY and CDR2 is SVGAGI in the germline V gene (reference sequence). Trimming took off 6 bases at V and 2 bases at J, with 20 bases between the two ends. CDR3 in amino acids: CASSRTSSQLTYEQYF. The DNA for the CDR3 is TGTGCCAGCAGCCGCACTAGTTCCCAATTAACCTACGAGCAGTACTTC.

The CDR3 loop is CASSLYGGPNYGYTF. CDR3 DNA: TGTGCCAGCAGCTTATACGGTGGGCCTAACTATGGCTACACCTTC. The genes are TRBV13 and TRBJ1-2, with D hard to call. V lost 2 bases to trimming and J lost 0 bases, with 10 bases between them. CDR1 PRHDT and CDR2 FYEKMQ come from the germline V gene (reference sequence). This CDR3 is 15 amino acids long.

This chain links TRBV28 with TRBJ2-7; D is perhaps TRBD1 (6 bases). The germline V gene encodes CDR1 MDHEN and CDR2 SYDVKM. The germline V and J ends were trimmed by 6 bases and 4 bases, with 19 bases remaining between them. The CDR3 sequence is 15 residues long. DNA for the CDR3: TGTGCCAGCAGCCAAACCCCACAGGGTTCTTACGAGCAGTACTTC. Translating it yields CASSQTPQGSYEQYF.

This chain uses TRBV5-1 with TRBJ1-5; no reliable D call. The CDR3 consists of 13 residues. Trimming took 0 bases from V and 7 from J, leaving 8 bases between them. CDR1 SGHRS and CDR2 YFSETQ come from the germline V gene. The CDR3 nucleotides read TGCGCCAGCAGCTTGGATCCCAGGCAGCCCCAGCATTTT. Residues: CASSLDPRQPQHF.

V is TRBV11-2 and J is TRBJ1-2, with TRBD1 as a possible D gene (5 bases). The V and J ends lost 2 bases and 6 bases respectively, with 13 bases between them. Germline lookup yields CDR1 SGHAT and CDR2 FQNNGV. CDR3 size: 14 residues. CDR3 bases: TGTGCCAGCAGCTTATCCATTGAGACAGATGGCTACACCTTC. Amino acids: CASSLSIETDGYTF.